Shown below are 13 T cell receptor beta chains from a single sample sequenced in a study of CD8 T cells in Susac syndrome. An amount of RNA that ranged from roughly 0.5 to 1 ug was reverse transcribed with random hexamers. TCRdb independently ran MiXCR on the immunoSEQ multiplex PCR reads; one entry per CDR3 protein. The table lists about 210,000 distinct CDR3 sequences, about 95% of them singletons. Material for sequencing was CD4+ T cells from PBMCs. The receptors shown here come from a human donor with multiple sclerosis.

This chain connects TRBV20-1 to TRBJ2-7; the match to TRBD1 covers 9 bases. This CDR3 is built from 14 residues. V lost 2 bases to trimming and J lost 3 bases; unmatched junction nucleotides: 5. Germline loops: CDR1 DFQATT, CDR2 SNEGSKA (reference sequence). The CDR3 coding sequence is TGCAGTGCTAGACCCCCGGGACAGGGCTACGAGCAGTACTTC. Amino acids: CSARPPGQGYEQYF.

V gene TRBV2 combines with J gene TRBJ2-7; D assignment may be TRBD1 or TRBD2 (7 bases each). The CDR3 runs to 15 residues. The V gene's germline CDR1 is SNHLY and CDR2 FYNNEI. Deletions cut 6 bases from V and 3 bases from J, with 18 bases between. In DNA, the CDR3 is TGTGCCAGCAGGTTGGGGAGGGGGCCCAGCTACGAGCAGTACTTC. Protein product: CASRLGRGPSYEQYF.

V is TRBV9 and J is TRBJ1-1; possible D gene TRBD1, 5 bases. Germline V gene lookup returns CDR1 SGDLS and CDR2 YYNGEE. The V end lost 3 bases, the J end lost 1 base, and 13 bases lay between the germline ends. This CDR3 contains 15 residues. CDR3 in amino acids: CASSAEWGSNTEAFF. CDR3 DNA: TGTGCCAGCAGCGCCGAATGGGGGTCGAACACTGAAGCTTTCTTT.

This clonotype was counted once. The rearrangement joins TRBV20-1 to TRBJ2-1; the match to TRBD2 covers 7 bases. The CDR3 totals 15 residues. V shed 6 bases, J shed 4 bases, and the junction held 12 bases outside the gene matches. The V gene's germline CDR1 is DFQATT and CDR2 SNEGSKA (reference sequence). CDR3 loop: CSAHGLEASYNEQFF. The CDR3 nucleotides are TGCAGTGCCCACGGACTAGAGGCATCGTACAATGAGCAGTTCTTC.

The chain uses TRBV12-3 or TRBV12-4 and TRBJ2-3, with D perhaps TRBD2 (5 bases). The V end was cut by 6 bases, the J end by 1 base, with 14 bases between. The CDR3 has 15 amino acids. The CDR3 reads CASRSDSVGTDTQYF. The CDR3 nucleotides are TGTGCCAGCAGATCCGATAGCGTCGGCACAGATACGCAGTATTTT.

The J gene is TRBJ2-3, the V gene TRBV7-3, with 14 bases aligning to TRBD2. The germline gives CDR1 SGHTA, CDR2 FQGTGA. V lost 5 bases and J lost 2; bases outside the gene matches: 9. The CDR3 is 18 amino acids. This chain's CDR3 is CASSIDWTSGGTTDTQYF. CDR3 DNA sequence: TGTGCCAGCAGCATAGACTGGACTAGCGGGGGGACCACAGATACGCAGTATTTT. Drawing the rest from reference TRBV7-3 and TRBJ2-3, the complete variable domain is GAGVSQTPSNKVTEKGKYVELRCDPISGHTALYWYRQSLGQGPEFLIYFQGTGAADDSGLPNDRFFAVRPEGSVSTLKIQRTERGDSAVYLCASSIDWTSGGTTDTQYFGPGTRLTVL.

Regarding this clonotype: The junction departs from germline at one end; a sequencing error may be responsible. The V gene is TRBV12-3 or TRBV12-4, the J gene TRBJ1-2; TRBD1 might be the D (5 bases). The CDR3 extends over 10 amino acids. The DNA for the CDR3 is TGTGCCAGCAGTTTAAGGGACGGCCCATTC. This codes for CASSLRDGPF.

The chain uses TRBV25-1 and TRBJ1-2, with unresolved D. Deletions cut 3 bases from V and 2 bases from J, with 10 bases between. The CDR3 is 14 amino acids. Germline V lookup: CDR1 MGHDK, CDR2 SYGVNS. The CDR3 DNA follows: TGTGCCAGCAGTGACCATCCACCCAACTATGGCTACACCTTC. Translation gives CASSDHPPNYGYTF.

V usage is TRBV15 and J usage is TRBJ1-1; D remains ambiguous. Germline V CDR1 and CDR2: LNHNV, YYDKDF (reference sequence). With 0 bases removed from V and 8 bases from J, the gap between germline ends came to 10 bases. CDR3 length: 13 amino acids. The CDR3 DNA sequence: TGTGCCACCAGCAGAGACAGGCCCCCGGAAGCTTTCTTT. This gives the protein CATSRDRPPEAFF.

The V and J genes are TRBV29-1 and TRBJ1-2; TRBD1 agrees at 7 bases. This CDR3 is 16 amino acids long. The V segment lost 6 bases and the J segment 8 bases; nucleotides outside the gene matches: 21. Germline values: CDR1 SQVTM, CDR2 ANQGSEA. The CDR3 loop is CSVRPTGTAYAWGYTF. DNA for the CDR3: TGCAGCGTGAGACCTACCGGGACAGCCTATGCCTGGGGCTACACCTTC.

The V call is TRBV2, the J call TRBJ1-2, with D possibly being TRBD1 (6 bases). Germline V gene data show CDR1 as SNHLY and CDR2 as FYNNEI. The CDR3 is 14 amino acids. Trimming took off 3 bases at V and 4 bases at J, with 12 bases between the two ends. The CDR3 loop is CASSEDSVIYGYTF. DNA of the CDR3: TGTGCCAGCAGTGAGGACAGCGTTATCTATGGCTACACCTTC.

This clonotype was seen once. The chain recombines TRBV5-1 with TRBJ1-1; D gene uncertain. Germline V CDR1 and CDR2: SGHRS, YFSETQ. Trimming took 0 bases from V and 3 from J, leaving 12 bases between them. The CDR3 length is 15 residues. The CDR3 is CASSLVRARDTEAFF. In DNA form, the CDR3 reads TGCGCCAGCAGCTTGGTTCGGGCGCGGGACACTGAAGCTTTCTTT.

The genes are TRBV12-3 or TRBV12-4 and TRBJ1-5; D unresolved. This CDR3 has 12 amino acids. V gave up 6 bases and J gave up 7 bases, with 10 bases separating them. The CDR3 bases are TGTGCCAGCAGCGACCGTCGCCAGCCCCAGCATTTT. Translating gives CASSDRRQPQHF.